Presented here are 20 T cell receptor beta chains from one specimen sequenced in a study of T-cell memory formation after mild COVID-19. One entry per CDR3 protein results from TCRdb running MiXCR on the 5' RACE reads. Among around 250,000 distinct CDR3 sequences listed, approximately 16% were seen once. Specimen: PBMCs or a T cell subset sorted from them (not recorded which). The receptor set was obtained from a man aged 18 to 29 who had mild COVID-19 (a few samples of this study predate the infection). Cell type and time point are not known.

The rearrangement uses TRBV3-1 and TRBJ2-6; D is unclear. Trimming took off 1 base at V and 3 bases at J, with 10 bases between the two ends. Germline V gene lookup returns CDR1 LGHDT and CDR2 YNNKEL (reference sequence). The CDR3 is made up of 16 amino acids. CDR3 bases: TGTGCCAGCAGCCAAGTCACAGTCTATGGGGCCAACGTCCTGACTTTC. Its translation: CASSQVTVYGANVLTF.

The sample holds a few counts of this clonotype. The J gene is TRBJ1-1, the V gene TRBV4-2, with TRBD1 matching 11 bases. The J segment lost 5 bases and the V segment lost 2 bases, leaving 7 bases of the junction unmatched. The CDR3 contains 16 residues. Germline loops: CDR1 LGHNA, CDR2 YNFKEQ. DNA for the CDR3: TGTGCCAGCAGCCAACCTTCGGGACAGGGGGAAACTGAAGCTTTCTTT. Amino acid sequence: CASSQPSGQGETEAFF.

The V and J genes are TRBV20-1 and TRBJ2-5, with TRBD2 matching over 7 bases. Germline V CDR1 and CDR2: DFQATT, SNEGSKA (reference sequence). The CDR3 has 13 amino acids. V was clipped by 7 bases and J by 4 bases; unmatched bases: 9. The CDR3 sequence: CSVLGLGVETQYF. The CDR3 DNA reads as TGCAGTGTTCTTGGACTAGGGGTAGAGACCCAGTACTTC.

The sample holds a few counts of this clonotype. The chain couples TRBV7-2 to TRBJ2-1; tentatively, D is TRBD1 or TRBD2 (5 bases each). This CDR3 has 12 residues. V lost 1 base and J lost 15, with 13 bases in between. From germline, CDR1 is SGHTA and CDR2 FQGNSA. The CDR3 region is CASSLVRDEVFF. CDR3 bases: TGTGCCAGCAGCTTAGTTCGGGACGAGGTGTTCTTC.

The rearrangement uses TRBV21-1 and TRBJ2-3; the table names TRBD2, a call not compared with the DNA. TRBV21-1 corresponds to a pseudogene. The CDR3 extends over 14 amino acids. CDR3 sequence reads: CAVTEGASTDTQYF. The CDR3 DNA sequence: TGTGCCGTCACGGAGGGGGCCAGCACAGATACGCAGTATTTT.

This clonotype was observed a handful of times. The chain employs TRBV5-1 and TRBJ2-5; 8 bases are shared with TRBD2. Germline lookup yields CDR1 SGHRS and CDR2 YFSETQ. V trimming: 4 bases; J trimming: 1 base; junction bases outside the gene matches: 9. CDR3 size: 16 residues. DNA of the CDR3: TGCGCCAGCAGCGCCCAGGGGAGCGGGGGCCAAGAGACCCAGTACTTC. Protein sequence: CASSAQGSGGQETQYF.

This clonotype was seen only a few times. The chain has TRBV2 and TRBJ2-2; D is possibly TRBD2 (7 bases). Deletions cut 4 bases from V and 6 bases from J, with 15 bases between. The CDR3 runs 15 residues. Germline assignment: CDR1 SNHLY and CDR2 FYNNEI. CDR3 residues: CASSVGGAYAGELFF. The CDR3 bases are TGTGCCAGCAGTGTAGGGGGGGCCTACGCCGGGGAGCTGTTTTTT.

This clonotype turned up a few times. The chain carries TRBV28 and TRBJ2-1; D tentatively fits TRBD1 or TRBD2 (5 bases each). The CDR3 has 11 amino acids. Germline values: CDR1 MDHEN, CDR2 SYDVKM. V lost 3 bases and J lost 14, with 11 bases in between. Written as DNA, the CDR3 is TGTGCCAGCAGTTTGAGGGGCCCCAAGTTCTTC. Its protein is CASSLRGPKFF.

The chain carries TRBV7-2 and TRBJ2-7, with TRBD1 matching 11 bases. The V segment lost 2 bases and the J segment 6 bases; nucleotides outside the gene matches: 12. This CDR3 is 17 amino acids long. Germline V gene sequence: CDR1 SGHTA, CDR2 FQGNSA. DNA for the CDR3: TGTGCCAGCAGCTTAAGATCCGGGACAGGGGGGATGGTCGAGCAGTACTTC. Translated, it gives CASSLRSGTGGMVEQYF.

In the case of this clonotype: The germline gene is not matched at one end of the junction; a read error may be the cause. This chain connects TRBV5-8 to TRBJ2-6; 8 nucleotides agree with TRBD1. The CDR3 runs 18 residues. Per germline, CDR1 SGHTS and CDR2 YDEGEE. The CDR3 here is CASSLDRETWSGANVLTF. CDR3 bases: TGTGCCAGCAGTTTGGACAGGGAGACCTGGTCTGGGGCCAACGTCCTGACTTTC. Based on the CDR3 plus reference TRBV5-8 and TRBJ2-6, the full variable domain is EAGVTQSPTHLIKTRGQQATLRCSPISGHTSVYWYQQALGLGLQFLLWYDEGEERNRGNFPPRFSGRQFPNYSSELNVNALELEDSALYLCASSLDRETWSGANVLTFGAGSRLTVL.

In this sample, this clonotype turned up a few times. The CDR3 DNA reads as TGTGCCAGCAGCCCGGACAGGGCTGGGGCCAACGTCCTGACTTTC. It yields the protein CASSPDRAGANVLTF. The chain joins TRBV7-3 to TRBJ2-6; 8 bases match TRBD1. Germline assignment: CDR1 SGHTA and CDR2 FQGTGA. This CDR3 is built from 15 residues. Germline trimming cut 5 bases from V and 2 bases from J; bases unmatched to any gene: 2.

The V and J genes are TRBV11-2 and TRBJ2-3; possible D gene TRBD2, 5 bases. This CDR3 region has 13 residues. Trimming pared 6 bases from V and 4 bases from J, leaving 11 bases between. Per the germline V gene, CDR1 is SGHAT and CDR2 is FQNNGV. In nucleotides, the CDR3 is TGTGCCAGCAGGGAGGACCGATCAGATACGCAGTATTTT. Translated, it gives CASREDRSDTQYF.

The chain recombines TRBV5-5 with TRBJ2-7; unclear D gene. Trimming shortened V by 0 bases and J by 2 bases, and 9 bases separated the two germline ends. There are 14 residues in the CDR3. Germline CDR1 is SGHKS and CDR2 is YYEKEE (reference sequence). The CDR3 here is CASSLGGFAYEQYV. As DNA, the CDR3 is TGTGCCAGCAGCTTGGGTGGGTTCGCCTACGAGCAGTACGTC.

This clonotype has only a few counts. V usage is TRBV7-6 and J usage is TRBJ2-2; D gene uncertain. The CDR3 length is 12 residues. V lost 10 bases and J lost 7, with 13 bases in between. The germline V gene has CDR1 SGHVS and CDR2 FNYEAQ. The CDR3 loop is CANAPDIGELFF. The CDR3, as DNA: TGTGCCAACGCACCGGATATCGGGGAGCTGTTTTTT.

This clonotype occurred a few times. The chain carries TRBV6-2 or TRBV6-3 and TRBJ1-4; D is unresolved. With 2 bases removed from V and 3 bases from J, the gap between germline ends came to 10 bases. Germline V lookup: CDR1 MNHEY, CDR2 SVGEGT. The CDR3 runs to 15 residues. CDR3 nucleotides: TGTGCCAGCAGTTACGCGGCAGCTTCTAATGAAAAACTGTTTTTT. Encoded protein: CASSYAAASNEKLFF.

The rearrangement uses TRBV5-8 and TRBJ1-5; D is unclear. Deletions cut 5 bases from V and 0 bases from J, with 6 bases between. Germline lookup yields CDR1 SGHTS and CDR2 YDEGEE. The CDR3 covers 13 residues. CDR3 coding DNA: TGTGCCAGCAGTCACAATAGCAATCAGCCCCAGCATTTT. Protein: CASSHNSNQPQHF.

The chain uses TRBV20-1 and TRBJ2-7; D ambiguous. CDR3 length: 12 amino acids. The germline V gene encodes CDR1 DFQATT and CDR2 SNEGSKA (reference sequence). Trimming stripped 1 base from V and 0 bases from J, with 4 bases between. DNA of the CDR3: TGCAGTGCTAGAGGGGGCTCCTACGAGCAGTACGTC. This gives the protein CSARGGSYEQYV.

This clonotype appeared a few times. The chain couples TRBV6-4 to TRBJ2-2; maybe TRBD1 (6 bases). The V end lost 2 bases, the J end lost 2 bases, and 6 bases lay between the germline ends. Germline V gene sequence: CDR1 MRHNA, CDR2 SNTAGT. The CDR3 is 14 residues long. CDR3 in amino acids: CASSDGTNTGELFF. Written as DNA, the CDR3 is TGTGCCAGCAGTGACGGGACAAACACCGGGGAGCTGTTTTTT.

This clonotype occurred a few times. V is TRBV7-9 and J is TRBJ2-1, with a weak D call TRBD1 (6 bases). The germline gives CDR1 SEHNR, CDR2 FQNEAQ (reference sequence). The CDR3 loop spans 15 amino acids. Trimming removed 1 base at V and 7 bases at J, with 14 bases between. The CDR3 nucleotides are TGTGCCAGCAGCTTAGGCAGGGGAAGGTGGAATGAGCAGTTCTTC. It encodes CASSLGRGRWNEQFF.

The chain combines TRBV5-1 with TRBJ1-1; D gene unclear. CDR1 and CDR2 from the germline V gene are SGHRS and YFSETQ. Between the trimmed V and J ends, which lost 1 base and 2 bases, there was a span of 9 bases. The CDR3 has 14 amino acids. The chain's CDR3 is CASSLSTLNTEAFF. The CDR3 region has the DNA TGCGCCAGCAGCTTGTCCACCTTAAACACTGAAGCTTTCTTT.